These 12 T cell receptor beta chains share one sample of origin, sequenced in a study of blood T cell repertoires in COVID-19. Here immunoSEQ multiplex PCR was the method, and the copy in TCRdb shows in-frame clones only, minus some. The sample includes about 300,000 clones, about 90% of them seen just once. The sample was peripheral blood. The receptors here all came from a woman between 35 and 50 years old who had recovered from COVID-19.

V is TRBV7-3 and J is TRBJ1-2, with D possibly TRBD1 on 6 matching bases. The CDR3 spans 15 residues. CDR1 and CDR2 from the germline V gene are SGHTA and FQGTGA. Trimming took 3 bases from V and 6 from J, leaving 17 bases between them. In nucleotides, the CDR3 is TGTGCCAGCAGCTTGGCGGCTGGCAGGGGAAATGGCTACACCTTC. Protein: CASSLAAGRGNGYTF.

This chain joins TRBV7-9 and TRBJ1-2; D perhaps matches TRBD1 (5 bases). The ends were cut back, 2 bases at V and 7 bases at J, with 14 bases in the middle. This CDR3 comprises 14 residues. Germline loops: CDR1 SEHNR, CDR2 FQNEAQ (reference sequence). CDR3 in DNA: TGTGCCAGCAGCTTATTTCAGGGATCTGCTGGCTACACCTTC. This sequence encodes CASSLFQGSAGYTF.

This clone was seen only a few times. V and J are TRBV30 and TRBJ1-3; unclear D gene. This CDR3 spans 14 amino acids. Germline V gives CDR1 GTSNPN, CDR2 SVGIG (reference sequence). Between the trimmed V and J ends, which lost 8 bases and 0 bases, there was a span of 14 bases. The CDR3 here is CARMDGSSGNTIYF. Written as DNA, the CDR3 is TGTGCCCGAATGGACGGGAGCTCTGGAAACACCATATATTTT.

The count of this clone is one. The chain links TRBV9 to TRBJ2-1; 9 bases line up with TRBD2. Germline-derived CDR1 and CDR2 are SGDLS and YYNGEE. The CDR3 consists of 16 residues. After removal of 0 bases from V and 5 bases from J, the junction contained 6 bases not matched to a gene. The CDR3 sequence: CASSVVPSGANNEQFF. For the CDR3, the DNA is TGTGCCAGCAGCGTAGTGCCTAGCGGGGCTAACAATGAGCAGTTCTTC.

The gene calls are TRBV27 and TRBJ2-6, with TRBD1 matching over 8 bases. CDR3 size: 15 residues. V lost 7 bases, J lost 1 base, and 3 bases stayed unmatched. The germline gives CDR1 MNHEY, CDR2 SMNVEV (reference sequence). The CDR3 region is CASTRTGSGANVLTF. The CDR3 DNA reads TGTGCCAGCACCAGGACAGGGTCTGGGGCCAACGTCCTGACTTTC.

The chain couples TRBV7-2 to TRBJ1-2; possible D gene TRBD1, 6 bases. This CDR3 has 13 amino acids. CDR1 and CDR2 from the germline V gene are SGHTA and FQGNSA. The V end lost 3 bases, the J end lost 5 bases, and 10 bases lay between the germline ends. The CDR3 DNA is TGTGCCAGCAGCTTGGGGGCGCGTTATGGCTACACCTTC. The encoded protein is CASSLGARYGYTF.

The chain carries TRBV7-2 and TRBJ1-1; no firm D call. CDR3 size: 15 residues. Germline CDR1 reads SGHTA; CDR2 reads FQGNSA. V shed 2 bases and J shed 4 bases, with 14 bases lying between them. CDR3 in amino acids: CASSLRAGGSTEAFF. In DNA form, the CDR3 reads TGTGCCAGCAGCTTAAGGGCAGGTGGGAGCACTGAAGCTTTCTTT.

The genes are TRBV6-5 and TRBJ1-2; unclear D gene. Trimming cost V 0 bases and J 3 bases, with 8 bases left between them. Germline V CDR1 and CDR2: MNHEY, SVGAGI. The CDR3 is made up of 14 amino acids. The CDR3 DNA reads as TGTGCCAGCAGTTACTCAGCCGGGGACTATGGCTACACCTTC. Its translation is CASSYSAGDYGYTF.

CDR3 coding DNA: TGCGCCAGCAGGGGACTAGCGGGGGAACAGAACCCAAACACCGGGGAGCTGTTTTTT. This sequence encodes CASRGLAGEQNPNTGELFF. The V gene is TRBV10-1, the J gene TRBJ2-2, with 14 bases matching TRBD2. The CDR3 runs 19 residues. V trimming: 6 bases; J trimming: 2 bases; junction bases outside the gene matches: 11. Germline V gene lookup returns CDR1 WNHNN and CDR2 SYGVQD (reference sequence).

V usage is TRBV11-2 and J usage is TRBJ2-1; 10 bases fit TRBD2. Germline CDR1 SGHAT, CDR2 FQNNGV. CDR3 size: 16 residues. Trimming at V came to 3 bases and at J to 4 bases, leaving 6 bases not matched to a gene. The CDR3 bases are TGTGCCAGCAGCTTCCTTAGCGGGGGGCCATACAATGAGCAGTTCTTC. Protein product: CASSFLSGGPYNEQFF.

The genes are TRBV5-1 and TRBJ2-3; D uncertain. In germline, CDR1 is SGHRS, CDR2 YFSETQ. Between the trimmed V and J ends, which lost 1 base and 4 bases, there was a span of 10 bases. The CDR3 totals 14 residues. Here the CDR3 DNA reads TGCGCCAGCAGCTTGCCTCGTCGTTCAGATACGCAGTATTTT. This gives the protein CASSLPRRSDTQYF.

The genes are TRBV6-5 and TRBJ2-7; 8 bases agree with TRBD1. The CDR3 covers 13 residues. The J segment lost 4 bases and the V segment lost 2 bases, leaving 1 base of the junction unmatched. Germline-derived CDR1 and CDR2 are MNHEY and SVGAGI. CDR3 sequence: CASSYRQGYEQYF. The DNA of the CDR3 is TGTGCCAGCAGTTACCGACAGGGGTACGAGCAGTACTTC.